These 31 T cell receptor beta chains share one sample of origin, sequenced in a study of T cells after yellow fever vaccination. Each CDR3 protein gets one entry after TCRdb re-called the 5' RACE reads with MiXCR. The repertoire holds about 320,000 distinct CDR3 sequences, with around 12% as singletons. The sequenced sample was CD4+ T cells sorted from PBMCs, obtained 15 days after the yellow fever booster vaccination. The source is a man aged 18 to 30 who received the YFV17D yellow fever vaccine.

This clonotype was counted many times. The chain couples TRBV29-1 to TRBJ2-3; D ambiguous. Germline CDR1 reads SQVTM; CDR2 reads ANQGSEA. CDR3 length equals 13 residues. Trimming removed 5 bases from V and 0 bases from J, with 9 bases in between. CDR3 amino acids: CSVPEPSTDTQYF. The CDR3 DNA reads as TGCAGCGTTCCAGAACCTAGCACAGATACGCAGTATTTT.

The chain joins TRBV7-2 to TRBJ1-5, with D tentatively TRBD1 (5 bases). The CDR3 consists of 15 residues. Trimming removed 5 bases from V and 1 base from J, with 12 bases in between. Germline-derived CDR1 and CDR2 are SGHTA and FQGNSA. The CDR3 DNA reads as TGTGCCAGCAGCCCCGACAGTGGCAGCAATCAGCCCCAGCATTTT. This gives the protein CASSPDSGSNQPQHF.

This chain links TRBV20-1 with TRBJ2-1; D is undetermined. V dropped 0 bases and J dropped 10 bases, with 16 bases sitting between them. Germline loops: CDR1 DFQATT, CDR2 SNEGSKA (reference sequence). The CDR3 is 14 residues long. CDR3 protein: CSARDPSGGDEQFF. CDR3 in DNA: TGCAGTGCTAGAGATCCGTCGGGCGGCGACGAGCAGTTCTTC.

On this clonotype itself: A much larger clone differs by one base, so this may be a read error. The chain uses TRBV27 and TRBJ2-6, with a possible D match to TRBD1 (6 bases). The CDR3 sequence is 15 residues long. CDR1 is MNHEY, CDR2 SMNVEV, per germline (reference sequence). The CDR3, as DNA: TGTGCCAGCAGTGTGGCAGGGGCTGGGGCCATCGTCCTGACTTTC. This gives the protein CASSVAGAGAIVLTF.

This clonotype was seen ten or more times. The chain combines TRBV9 with TRBJ2-1, with 11 bases fitting TRBD2. In germline, CDR1 is SGDLS, CDR2 YYNGEE. The J segment lost 9 bases and the V segment lost 4 bases, leaving 6 bases of the junction unmatched. The CDR3 runs to 14 residues. The CDR3 DNA sequence: TGTGCCAGCAGCATCGGGACTAGCGGTTCTGAGCAGTTCTTC. The encoded protein is CASSIGTSGSEQFF.

The rearrangement joins TRBV9 to TRBJ1-6; D remains unclear. The V gene's germline CDR1 is SGDLS and CDR2 YYNGEE. The CDR3 spans 12 residues. Trimming took off 7 bases at V and 5 bases at J, with 7 bases between the two ends. The CDR3 spells CASGNHNSPLHF. The DNA of the CDR3 is TGTGCCAGCGGCAACCATAATTCACCCCTCCACTTT.

The table lists this clonotype with a few counts. The V and J genes are TRBV4-2 and TRBJ2-3; 9 nucleotides match TRBD2. Germline V gene lookup returns CDR1 LGHNA and CDR2 YNFKEQ. The CDR3 length is 18 residues. Unmatched junction bases numbered 10, after V lost 1 base and J lost 2 bases. The CDR3 region has the DNA TGTGCCAGCAGCCAAGTTATCGCTAGCGGGGCGGACACAGATACGCAGTATTTT. This encodes CASSQVIASGADTDTQYF.

The sample holds a few counts of this clonotype. In DNA, the CDR3 is TGTGCCAGCGATAAGTGGGCCCCGCCAGGGACAGTCAATTCACCCCTCCACTTT. Its translation: CASDKWAPPGTVNSPLHF. V and J are TRBV6-1 and TRBJ1-6, with 7 nucleotides matching TRBD1. V lost 8 bases and J lost 7; bases outside the gene matches: 20. Per the germline V gene, CDR1 is MNHNS and CDR2 is SASEGT. This CDR3 is 18 amino acids long.

The chain joins TRBV9 to TRBJ1-5; unclear D gene. V lost 2 bases, J lost 7 bases, and 13 bases lay in between. Germline V gene data show CDR1 as SGDLS and CDR2 as YYNGEE. The CDR3 length is 14 residues. The CDR3 DNA reads TGTGCCAGCAGCGTCGGACTCTCCGACCAGCCCCAGCATTTT. Translating it yields CASSVGLSDQPQHF.

This clonotype has more than one count but fewer than ten. The chain is built from TRBV12-3 or TRBV12-4 and TRBJ2-1; 10 nucleotides line up with TRBD1. This CDR3 comprises 16 residues. V shed 6 bases and J 3 bases; nucleotides not matched to a gene: 8. Here the CDR3 DNA reads TGTGCCAGCAGGGATGACAGGGGGCGAAACTACAATGAGCAGTTCTTC. Translated: CASRDDRGRNYNEQFF.

This chain joins TRBV5-1 and TRBJ2-6; D assignment may be TRBD1 or TRBD2 (6 bases each). This CDR3 spans 17 amino acids. Germline V lookup: CDR1 SGHRS, CDR2 YFSETQ. Trimming shortened V by 3 bases and J by 2 bases, and 15 bases separated the two germline ends. The CDR3 reads CASSWGPGGAGANVLTF. CDR3 sequence (DNA): TGCGCCAGCAGCTGGGGGCCCGGGGGCGCTGGGGCCAACGTCCTGACTTTC.

In its sample, this clonotype was seen a few times. The rearrangement links TRBV28 to TRBJ2-5, with 8 nucleotides matching TRBD1. Losses at the gene ends were 3 bases for V and 5 bases for J; bases not matched to a gene: 8. The CDR3 is 15 residues long. Per the germline V gene, CDR1 is MDHEN and CDR2 is SYDVKM. The CDR3 spells CASSLSLTGAETQYF. CDR3 nucleotide sequence: TGTGCCAGCAGTTTGAGCCTGACAGGGGCGGAGACCCAGTACTTC. Full variable domain (remainder filled in from reference TRBV28 and TRBJ2-5): DVKVTQSSRYLVKRTGEKVFLECVQDMDHENMFWYRQDPGLGLRLIYFSYDVKMKEKGDIPEGYSVSREKKERFSLILESASTNQTSMYLCASSLSLTGAETQYFGPGTRLLVL.

The V gene is TRBV30, the J gene TRBJ1-6, with a weak D call TRBD1 (6 bases). The CDR3 has 14 residues. The V end lost 6 bases, the J end lost 8 bases, and 17 bases lay between the germline ends. The V gene's germline CDR1 is GTSNPN and CDR2 SVGIG (reference sequence). Here the CDR3 reads CACSSGTNDSPLHF. CDR3 bases: TGTGCCTGCTCATCCGGGACAAATGATTCACCCCTCCACTTT. The full variable domain, completed using reference TRBV30 and TRBJ1-6, is SQTIHQWPATLVQPVGSPLSLECTVEGTSNPNLYWYRQAAGRGLQLLFYSVGIGQISSEVPQNLSASRPQDRQFILSSKKLLLSDSGFYLCACSSGTNDSPLHFGNGTRLTVT.

V gene TRBV14 combines with J gene TRBJ2-7; weak D call: TRBD2 (6 bases). This CDR3 has 18 residues. Per germline, CDR1 SGHDN and CDR2 FVKESK. V gave up 0 bases and J gave up 3 bases, with 21 bases separating them. CDR3 nucleotides: TGTGCCAGCAGCCAAGACGGCCCGGCGGGGCAGGGCCTCTACGAGCAGTACGTC. Its translation: CASSQDGPAGQGLYEQYV.

The chain is built from TRBV25-1 and TRBJ1-1; TRBD1 matches 8 bases. The CDR3 has 17 amino acids. The ends lost 4 bases at V and 4 bases at J; junction bases unmatched: 14. CDR1 is MGHDK and CDR2 is SYGVNS in the germline V gene. CDR3 sequence (DNA): TGTGCCAGCAGTGCCAGGGGGACAGGAGTTGTGAGCACTGAAGCTTTCTTT. Translation: CASSARGTGVVSTEAFF.

The V call is TRBV6-6, the J call TRBJ2-7; possible D gene TRBD2, 6 bases. The CDR3 loop spans 16 amino acids. V gave up 2 bases and J gave up 2 bases, with 16 bases separating them. CDR1 MNHNY and CDR2 SVGAGI come from the germline V gene (reference sequence). CDR3: CASSYGPGDITYEQYF. The CDR3 nucleotides read TGTGCCAGCAGTTACGGCCCGGGGGATATCACCTACGAGCAGTACTTC.

DNA for the CDR3: TGCGCCAGCAGCTCCGACCCGGGTCTGTGGAAACTGTTTTTT. Residues: CASSSDPGLWKLFF. The chain is built from TRBV5-1 and TRBJ1-4, with D unclear. The germline CDR1 and CDR2 sequences are SGHRS and YFSETQ. The CDR3 has 14 residues. The V end was cut by 3 bases, the J end by 11 bases, with 17 bases between. Full variable domain (missing parts from reference TRBV5-1 and TRBJ1-4): KAGVTQTPRYLIKTRGQQVTLSCSPISGHRSVSWYQQTPGQGLQFLFEYFSETQRNKGNFPGRFSGRQFSNSRSEMNVSTLELGDSALYLCASSSDPGLWKLFFGSGTQLSVL.

The chain uses TRBV20-1 and TRBJ1-3; the D is unclear. Germline V gives CDR1 DFQATT, CDR2 SNEGSKA (reference sequence). There are 15 residues in the CDR3. Trimming left V 6 bases short and J 0 bases short, with 15 bases between. In nucleotides, the CDR3 is TGCAGTGCCCGCCATCATGGATCCTCTGGAAACACCATATATTTT. Translated, it gives CSARHHGSSGNTIYF.

Turning to this clonotype: The DNA is left out, because the CDR3 cannot be placed on it with certainty; the CDR3 is given as TCRdb lists it. This chain's CDR3 is CISVPEGTKRGDSYNEQFF. This chain uses TRBV7-5 with TRBJ2-1; the D segment call TRBD2 is taken from the table without a DNA check. TRBV7-5 has pseudogene status. A total of 19 residues make up the CDR3, ends included.

This clonotype appeared a few times. The rearrangement uses TRBV30 and TRBJ2-7; D perhaps matches TRBD1 (6 bases). Germline V gene sequence: CDR1 GTSNPN, CDR2 SVGIG (reference sequence). This CDR3 comprises 11 residues. V lost 5 bases to trimming and J lost 4 bases, with 9 bases between them. CDR3 protein: CAWVTGYEQYF. CDR3 DNA: TGTGCCTGGGTTACAGGGTACGAGCAGTACTTC.

This clonotype was found a few times. The genes are TRBV3-1 and TRBJ2-6, with a weak D call TRBD1 (5 bases). The CDR3 is 15 residues long. Trimming took 4 bases from V and 3 from J, leaving 10 bases between them. Germline CDR1 reads LGHDT; CDR2 reads YNNKEL (reference sequence). CDR3 nucleotides: TGTGCCAGCAGCCTAACCCAGGGTGGGGCCAACGTCCTGACTTTC. As protein: CASSLTQGGANVLTF.

This clonotype was seen a few times. The chain links TRBV6-2 or TRBV6-3 to TRBJ1-5, with D unresolved. With 0 bases removed from V and 11 bases from J, the gap between germline ends came to 8 bases. CDR3 length: 12 amino acids. Per the germline V gene, CDR1 is MNHEY and CDR2 is SVGEGT. This CDR3 is CASSYSPAAQHF. CDR3 bases: TGTGCCAGCAGTTACTCTCCGGCGGCCCAGCATTTT.

The gene calls are TRBV10-3 and TRBJ2-7; 11 bases match TRBD1. J lost 6 bases, V lost 6 bases, and 7 bases had no gene match. Germline CDR1 is ENHRY and CDR2 is SYGVKD. The CDR3 has 14 residues. The CDR3 DNA is TGTGCCATCAGCCCTGGGACAGGGGGGGTCGAGCAGTACTTC. Translation: CAISPGTGGVEQYF.

In this sample, this clonotype turned up a few times. The chain carries TRBV7-2 and TRBJ2-2; D not resolved. Germline CDR1 and CDR2: SGHTA and FQGNSA. Trimming took off 7 bases at V and 4 bases at J, with 13 bases between the two ends. The CDR3 sequence is 14 residues long. The CDR3 DNA follows: TGTGCCAGCAAGGAGTCTCCAAGCACCGGGGAGCTGTTTTTT. This codes for CASKESPSTGELFF.

This clonotype was seen only a few times. The chain carries TRBV5-1 and TRBJ2-5, with D possibly TRBD2 on 6 matching bases. This CDR3 is built from 13 residues. Germline CDR1 and CDR2: SGHRS and YFSETQ. The V end lost 7 bases, the J end lost 4 bases, and 14 bases lay between the germline ends. The DNA for the CDR3 is TGCGCCAGCTCCCGGGGGAGCATAGAGACCCAGTACTTC. Amino acids: CASSRGSIETQYF.

This clonotype was observed many times. This chain links TRBV12-5 with TRBJ2-7; 7 bases match TRBD2. Germline CDR1 and CDR2: LGHNT and FRNRAP. CDR3 size: 17 residues. V gave up 0 bases and J gave up 2 bases; unmatched junction bases: 10. The CDR3 protein is CASGLVLGREGAYEQYF. CDR3 sequence (DNA): TGTGCTAGTGGTTTGGTACTCGGCAGGGAGGGAGCCTACGAGCAGTACTTC.

The rearrangement joins TRBV27 to TRBJ2-6; D gene unclear. The CDR3 loop spans 15 amino acids. CDR1 is MNHEY and CDR2 is SMNVEV in the germline V gene (reference sequence). V lost 0 bases and J lost 4, with 7 bases in between. The CDR3 DNA reads TGTGCCAGCAGTTTATCTGGCCTCGGGGCCAACGTCCTGACTTTC. Translated, it gives CASSLSGLGANVLTF.

This clonotype has a handful of counts. J is TRBJ1-5 and V is TRBV20-1, with D possibly TRBD1 on 6 matching bases. Trimming took off 3 bases at V and 6 bases at J, with 12 bases between the two ends. The V gene's germline CDR1 is DFQATT and CDR2 SNEGSKA (reference sequence). CDR3 size: 13 residues. CDR3 amino acids: CSARGLQGQPQHF. The CDR3, as DNA: TGCAGTGCTAGGGGACTACAGGGTCAGCCCCAGCATTTT.

This clonotype was seen only a few times. This chain uses TRBV2 with TRBJ2-7, with TRBD1 matching 7 bases. The CDR3 is 11 amino acids. The germline V gene has CDR1 SNHLY and CDR2 FYNNEI. The trim removed 10 bases at V and 6 bases at J, leaving 6 bases unmatched. CDR3 in DNA: TGTGCCACCGGACAGGAACTCGAGCAGTACGTC. It is translated as CATGQELEQYV.

In this sample, this clonotype turned up a few times. The V gene is TRBV4-2, the J gene TRBJ2-1; perhaps TRBD2 as D (7 bases). Germline V gene lookup returns CDR1 LGHNA and CDR2 YNFKEQ. Trimming removed 1 base at V and 4 bases at J, with 20 bases between. The CDR3 loop spans 18 amino acids. The CDR3 loop reads CASSQVWVGGAQYNEQFF. CDR3 in DNA: TGTGCCAGCAGCCAAGTATGGGTTGGGGGGGCGCAGTACAATGAGCAGTTCTTC.

This chain uses TRBV2 with TRBJ2-7, with unresolved D. The V gene's germline CDR1 is SNHLY and CDR2 FYNNEI. V was clipped by 3 bases and J by 4 bases, with 10 bases between them. The CDR3 runs 13 residues. As DNA, the CDR3 is TGTGCCAGCAGTGATTCGTTCAGATACGAGCAGTACGTC. Translation gives CASSDSFRYEQYV.